Listed below are T cell receptor beta chains from one sample, sequenced in a study of technical replicates of blood from several donors. Some clones are missing from TCRdb's copy, which holds only in-frame ones; the method was immunoSEQ multiplex PCR. The sample comprises some 17,000 clones, around nine tenths of which are singletons, and approximately 11% rests with the top ten. Sample: PBMCs. The receptors originated from a human donor in good health. The conserved cysteine and the conserved F or W are not part of the CDR3 here.

v_call	j_call	cdr3_aa
TRBV27	TRBJ2-7	ASSHNHEQY
TRBV5-6	TRBJ1-2	ASSLDWRGYT
TRBV27	TRBJ1-6	ASRGLGTYNSPLH
TRBV7-8	TRBJ1-4	ASSLAGTGLSKLF
TRBV19	TRBJ1-2	ASSTRTGVSYGYT
TRBV6-5	TRBJ1-5	ASSEVGSRGPQH
TRBV7-9	TRBJ2-1	ASSPGGGVEQF
TRBV5-1	TRBJ1-3	ASSFESGPSRRNTIY
TRBV20-1	TRBJ2-5	SAEQETQY
TRBV6-1	TRBJ2-5	ASSDRQGAGKETQY
TRBV7-3	TRBJ2-7	ASSLTSAGGQYEQY
TRBV19	TRBJ2-5	ASSTTEQETQY
TRBV25-1	TRBJ1-1	ASSSSPGTDTEAF
TRBV29-1	TRBJ1-1	SVESLGRTEAF
TRBV10-1	TRBJ2-7	ASSDPPGYEQY
TRBV2	TRBJ2-3	ASSFGGMSTDTQY
TRBV7-9	TRBJ2-3	ASSPLGQAGEDTQY
TRBV7-6	TRBJ2-5	ASSLMNRANRETQY
TRBV7-9	TRBJ1-1	ASSLNRVSGRGNTEAF
TRBV11-2	TRBJ2-1	ASSRSEGSYNEQF
TRBV28	TRBJ1-5	ASSPAGGLRRQPQH
TRBV7-2	TRBJ2-3	ASSLLQGNPSTDTQY
TRBV6-1	TRBJ1-5	ASNDQGWDQPQH
TRBV28	TRBJ1-2	ASSANPQSHT
TRBV7-2	TRBJ1-4	ASSAAAGINEKLF
TRBV6-1	TRBJ1-5	ASSEATWGEPQH
TRBV7-9	TRBJ2-1	ASSPTGLAGPNEQF
TRBV11-2	TRBJ2-3	ASSFLPGAQGDTQY
TRBV2	TRBJ2-5	ASSGYGGRGQETQY
TRBV6-1	TRBJ2-7	ATNRDKVYEQY
TRBV7-9	TRBJ2-1	ASIGLVGIIGNEQF
TRBV6-1	TRBJ2-1	ASSERGLRQF
TRBV11-2	TRBJ2-5	ASSLNQGFPVQETQY
TRBV6-5	TRBJ2-7	ASSSRLAGSYEQY
TRBV5-1	TRBJ1-4	ASSLRTANEKLF
TRBV27	TRBJ2-2	ASSLSVGGVGIGELF
TRBV7-9	TRBJ2-2	ASSLARVTGELF
TRBV21-1	TRBJ1-1	ASSKGGIGTEAF
TRBV29-1	TRBJ2-5	SVEGETRTQY
TRBV19	TRBJ2-1	ASRPLVQGKDEQF
TRBV7-2	TRBJ1-5	ASSLQGDQPQH
TRBV5-1	TRBJ1-1	ASSLAGGYTEAF
TRBV7-3	TRBJ2-1	ASSSRREGYNEQF
TRBV30	TRBJ2-7	AWSVGLEPYEQY
TRBV27	TRBJ2-3	ASSHRGAGVGLTDTQY
TRBV10-3	TRBJ2-1	AIRQLSGTSGRWAGDEQF
TRBV9	TRBJ2-5	ASSGQAYQETQY
TRBV4-2	TRBJ1-3	ASSHEGQGAGNTIY
TRBV27	TRBJ1-2	ASSFDGSNYGYT
TRBV19	TRBJ1-5	ASSIDPLSGPQH